The sequence of this T cell receptor beta chain was determined in a study of shared clonotypes between healthy human individuals. CDR1 is SEHNR, CDR2 FQNEAQ, per germline (reference sequence). This CDR3 is built from 14 residues. Deletions cut 3 bases from V and 5 bases from J, with 13 bases between. Study-level points and caveats: In contrast to clonotypes shared by all four donors, non-shared clonotypes had lower generation probabilities.

Healthy HIV-negative adults without recent acute infections or vaccinations served as donors. Partitioning of CD4+ cells yielded a CD45RA+ naive subset and a CD45RA-negative memory subset. Deep was the level at which the assay was run. Generated by immunoSEQ multiplex PCR, the TCRdb table keeps only in-frame clones and is missing some. The sample consists of 850,000 to 1,100,000 clones, approximately 80% of them appearing once. Of note for this clone: Antigen: not known.

The receptor's source is a man younger than 35 in good health. Some clones in this sample may be carry-over from other donors' samples. The chain carries TRBV7-9 and TRBJ1-1; D perhaps matches TRBD1 (5 bases). Sequenced sample: memory CD4+ T cells from PBMCs. Subset noted: CD45RA-negative fraction. CDR3 bases: TGTGCCAGCAGCTTGAAACAGTGGGGGACTGAAGCTTTCTTT. It codes for CASSLKQWGTEAFF.